Listed below are T cell receptor beta chains from one sample, sequenced in a study of TIL therapy for anti-PD-1-resistant metastatic lung cancer. TCRdb's copy holds only in-frame clones and misses some; the assay was immunoSEQ multiplex PCR. This sample carries some 45,000 clones, roughly 85% of them seen once, and the ten largest clones take 4.5% to 6%. The starting material was blood, obtained at baseline. These receptors were taken from a person between 25 and 80 years old with non-small cell lung cancer. The CDR3 runs from the conserved cysteine through the conserved F or W. D genes are given only for firm matches. Clone size, where shown, is once, few, many, or a class for clones that have expanded.

d_gene: TRBD2; j_gene: TRBJ2-2; v_gene: TRBV5-5; abundance: NA; CDR3nt: TGTGCCAGCAGCCCACTAGCGGGCACCGGGGAGCTGTTTTTT; CDR3aa: CASSPLAGTGELFF
d_gene: NA; j_gene: TRBJ2-2; v_gene: TRBV7-2; abundance: NA; CDR3nt: TGTGCCAGCAGCGGAAGCCCCGGGGCCCATGGCGGCACCGGGGAGCTGTTTTTT; CDR3aa: CASSGSPGAHGGTGELFF
d_gene: TRBD1; j_gene: TRBJ2-5; v_gene: TRBV15; abundance: NA; CDR3nt: TGTGCCACCAGCATCCACAGGGGGAACCAAGAGACCCAGTACTTC; CDR3aa: CATSIHRGNQETQYF
d_gene: NA; j_gene: TRBJ2-5; v_gene: TRBV5-5; abundance: NA; CDR3nt: TGTGCCAGCAGCCCCGGGGAGACCCAGTACTTC; CDR3aa: CASSPGETQYF
d_gene: NA; j_gene: TRBJ1-5; v_gene: TRBV6-2/TRBV6-3; abundance: NA; CDR3nt: TGTGCCAGCAGCTCGGCGGGGGGAAGTCAGCCCCAGCATTTT; CDR3aa: CASSSAGGSQPQHF
d_gene: NA; j_gene: TRBJ1-6; v_gene: TRBV7-9; abundance: NA; CDR3nt: TGTGCCAGCAGCCTAACCGGGGCTGGGAATTCACCCCTCCACTTT; CDR3aa: CASSLTGAGNSPLHF
d_gene: NA; j_gene: TRBJ1-1; v_gene: TRBV11-2; abundance: NA; CDR3nt: TGTGCCAGCAGCCCCCGCCAGAACACTGAAGCTTTCTTT; CDR3aa: CASSPRQNTEAFF
d_gene: NA; j_gene: TRBJ1-4; v_gene: TRBV5-8; abundance: NA; CDR3nt: TGTGCCAGCAGCTTTCTACAGGGAAATGAAAAACTGTTTTTT; CDR3aa: CASSFLQGNEKLFF
d_gene: TRBD1; j_gene: TRBJ1-5; v_gene: TRBV4-1; abundance: once; CDR3nt: TGCGCCAGCAGCCAAGAAGTTACAGGGGACCAGCCCCAGCATTTT; CDR3aa: CASSQEVTGDQPQHF
d_gene: NA; j_gene: TRBJ2-3; v_gene: TRBV28; abundance: NA; CDR3nt: TGTGCCAGCAGTTTCAGGCAGGGGCCCACAGATACGCAGTATTTT; CDR3aa: CASSFRQGPTDTQYF
d_gene: TRBD1; j_gene: TRBJ2-3; v_gene: TRBV7-3; abundance: NA; CDR3nt: TGTGCCAGCAGTTCCGACCGGGACAGGGTTACAGATACGCAGTATTTT; CDR3aa: CASSSDRDRVTDTQYF
d_gene: NA; j_gene: TRBJ1-2; v_gene: TRBV6-6; abundance: NA; CDR3nt: TGTGCCAGCAGCACTGTCTACACCTTC; CDR3aa: CASSTVYTF
d_gene: NA; j_gene: TRBJ1-2; v_gene: TRBV19; abundance: NA; CDR3nt: TGTGCCAGTAGTATAGGGGGCGCTTATGGCTACACCTTC; CDR3aa: CASSIGGAYGYTF
d_gene: NA; j_gene: TRBJ2-2; v_gene: TRBV9; abundance: NA; CDR3nt: TGTGCCAGCAGCGTAGGAGTCAGCGAACCCGGGGAGCTGTTTTTT; CDR3aa: CASSVGVSEPGELFF
d_gene: NA; j_gene: TRBJ1-3; v_gene: TRBV9; abundance: NA; CDR3nt: TGTGCCAGCAGCGTAGCGGGCGATTTCGTTTCGGGCGGAAACACCATATATTTT; CDR3aa: CASSVAGDFVSGGNTIYF
d_gene: TRBD2; j_gene: TRBJ2-7; v_gene: TRBV27; abundance: NA; CDR3nt: TGTGCCAGCAGAAGCGGGGCTAAGGACCACGAGCAGTACTTC; CDR3aa: CASRSGAKDHEQYF
d_gene: TRBD2; j_gene: TRBJ2-1; v_gene: TRBV7-2; abundance: NA; CDR3nt: TGTGCCAGCAGCCCAGGGGCTAGCGGGAGGAAGAATGAGCAGTTCTTC; CDR3aa: CASSPGASGRKNEQFF
d_gene: NA; j_gene: TRBJ2-7; v_gene: TRBV6-2/TRBV6-3; abundance: NA; CDR3nt: TGTGCCAGCAGTTACGGCGCACCCTACGAGCAGTACTTC; CDR3aa: CASSYGAPYEQYF
d_gene: TRBD1; j_gene: TRBJ2-5; v_gene: TRBV10-3; abundance: NA; CDR3nt: TGTGCCATCAGTCGGGGAGGACAGGGGGAGACCCAGTACTTC; CDR3aa: CAISRGGQGETQYF
d_gene: NA; j_gene: TRBJ2-2; v_gene: TRBV24-1; abundance: once; CDR3nt: TGTGCCAGTACAGGGTGGGACACCGGGGAGCTGTTTTTT; CDR3aa: CASTGWDTGELFF
d_gene: TRBD1; j_gene: TRBJ2-3; v_gene: TRBV19; abundance: NA; CDR3nt: TGTGCCAGTAGTACGGACAGGAGCACAGATACGCAGTATTTT; CDR3aa: CASSTDRSTDTQYF
d_gene: TRBD1; j_gene: TRBJ1-5; v_gene: TRBV28; abundance: NA; CDR3nt: TGTGCCAGCAGATCTACGGGACAGGGAGACAATCAGCCCCAGCATTTT; CDR3aa: CASRSTGQGDNQPQHF
d_gene: NA; j_gene: TRBJ1-1; v_gene: TRBV2; abundance: NA; CDR3nt: TGTGCCAGCAGTCCGGGGAGAACTGAAGCTTTCTTT; CDR3aa: CASSPGRTEAFF
d_gene: TRBD1; j_gene: TRBJ2-2; v_gene: TRBV19; abundance: NA; CDR3nt: TGTGCCAGTAGTAGACAGGGGGGAGACGGGGAGCTGTTTTTT; CDR3aa: CASSRQGGDGELFF
d_gene: NA; j_gene: TRBJ1-2; v_gene: TRBV7-9; abundance: once; CDR3nt: TGTGCCAGCAGTCCCGGGATTTCAGCCTATGGCTACACCTTC; CDR3aa: CASSPGISAYGYTF
d_gene: NA; j_gene: TRBJ1-1; v_gene: TRBV7-8; abundance: NA; CDR3nt: TGTGCCAGCAGCCCCGGCGACTATGAAGTGAACACTGAAGCTTTCTTT; CDR3aa: CASSPGDYEVNTEAFF
d_gene: TRBD2; j_gene: TRBJ2-7; v_gene: TRBV19; abundance: NA; CDR3nt: TGTGCCAGTAGTCCTAGTTTAGCGGGCCCCTACGAGCAGTACTTC; CDR3aa: CASSPSLAGPYEQYF
d_gene: NA; j_gene: TRBJ1-1; v_gene: TRBV28; abundance: NA; CDR3nt: TGTGCCAGCAGTCCCTTTTGGGGGATGAACACTGAAGCTTTCTTT; CDR3aa: CASSPFWGMNTEAFF
d_gene: NA; j_gene: TRBJ2-7; v_gene: TRBV5-1; abundance: NA; CDR3nt: TGCGCCAGCAGCTTGGTGGGTGATCCTTCCGAGCAGTACTTC; CDR3aa: CASSLVGDPSEQYF
d_gene: TRBD1; j_gene: TRBJ2-5; v_gene: TRBV7-8; abundance: NA; CDR3nt: TGTGCCAGCAGCTCAGGGGAAGGGGGCAGGAGAGAGACCCAGTACTTC; CDR3aa: CASSSGEGGRRETQYF
d_gene: NA; j_gene: TRBJ2-3; v_gene: TRBV28; abundance: NA; CDR3nt: TGTGCCAGCAGTTTTCAGGGAGTTGGGACAGATACGCAGTATTTT; CDR3aa: CASSFQGVGTDTQYF
d_gene: NA; j_gene: TRBJ1-4; v_gene: TRBV30; abundance: NA; CDR3nt: TGTGCCTGGAGTGAAGGTGAAAAACTGTTTTTT; CDR3aa: CAWSEGEKLFF
d_gene: TRBD1; j_gene: TRBJ2-7; v_gene: TRBV7-8; abundance: NA; CDR3nt: TGTGCCAGCAGCACCTACGGGACAGGGGACTACGAGCAGTACTTC; CDR3aa: CASSTYGTGDYEQYF
d_gene: TRBD2; j_gene: TRBJ2-3; v_gene: TRBV27; abundance: NA; CDR3nt: TGTGCCAGCAGATCAGGGACTAGCGGGAAAAGCACAGATACGCAGTATTTT; CDR3aa: CASRSGTSGKSTDTQYF
d_gene: NA; j_gene: TRBJ2-7; v_gene: TRBV11-2; abundance: NA; CDR3nt: TGTGCCAGCAGCTTAGGGAGGAGTCGCGTACCCTACGAGCAGTACTTC; CDR3aa: CASSLGRSRVPYEQYF
d_gene: NA; j_gene: TRBJ2-7; v_gene: TRBV10-1; abundance: NA; CDR3nt: TGCGCCAGCAGTGAAGGAGGGGTATTGGCCGGCGGCTACGAGCAGTACTTC; CDR3aa: CASSEGGVLAGGYEQYF
d_gene: NA; j_gene: TRBJ2-1; v_gene: TRBV4-1; abundance: NA; CDR3nt: TGCGCCAGCAGCCCCGAGGGGGATGAGCAGTTCTTC; CDR3aa: CASSPEGDEQFF
d_gene: NA; j_gene: TRBJ2-1; v_gene: TRBV29-1; abundance: once; CDR3nt: TGCAGCGTTGAAGGTCTTCGGGTTTCCACCTACAATGAGCAGTTCTTC; CDR3aa: CSVEGLRVSTYNEQFF
d_gene: NA; j_gene: TRBJ1-2; v_gene: TRBV5-4; abundance: NA; CDR3nt: TGTGCCAGCAGCTTGGACAGGGCCCTTGGTGGCTACACCTTC; CDR3aa: CASSLDRALGGYTF
d_gene: NA; j_gene: TRBJ2-7; v_gene: TRBV18; abundance: once; CDR3nt: TGTGCCAGCTCACCACAGGGGTACTACGAGCAGTACTTC; CDR3aa: CASSPQGYYEQYF